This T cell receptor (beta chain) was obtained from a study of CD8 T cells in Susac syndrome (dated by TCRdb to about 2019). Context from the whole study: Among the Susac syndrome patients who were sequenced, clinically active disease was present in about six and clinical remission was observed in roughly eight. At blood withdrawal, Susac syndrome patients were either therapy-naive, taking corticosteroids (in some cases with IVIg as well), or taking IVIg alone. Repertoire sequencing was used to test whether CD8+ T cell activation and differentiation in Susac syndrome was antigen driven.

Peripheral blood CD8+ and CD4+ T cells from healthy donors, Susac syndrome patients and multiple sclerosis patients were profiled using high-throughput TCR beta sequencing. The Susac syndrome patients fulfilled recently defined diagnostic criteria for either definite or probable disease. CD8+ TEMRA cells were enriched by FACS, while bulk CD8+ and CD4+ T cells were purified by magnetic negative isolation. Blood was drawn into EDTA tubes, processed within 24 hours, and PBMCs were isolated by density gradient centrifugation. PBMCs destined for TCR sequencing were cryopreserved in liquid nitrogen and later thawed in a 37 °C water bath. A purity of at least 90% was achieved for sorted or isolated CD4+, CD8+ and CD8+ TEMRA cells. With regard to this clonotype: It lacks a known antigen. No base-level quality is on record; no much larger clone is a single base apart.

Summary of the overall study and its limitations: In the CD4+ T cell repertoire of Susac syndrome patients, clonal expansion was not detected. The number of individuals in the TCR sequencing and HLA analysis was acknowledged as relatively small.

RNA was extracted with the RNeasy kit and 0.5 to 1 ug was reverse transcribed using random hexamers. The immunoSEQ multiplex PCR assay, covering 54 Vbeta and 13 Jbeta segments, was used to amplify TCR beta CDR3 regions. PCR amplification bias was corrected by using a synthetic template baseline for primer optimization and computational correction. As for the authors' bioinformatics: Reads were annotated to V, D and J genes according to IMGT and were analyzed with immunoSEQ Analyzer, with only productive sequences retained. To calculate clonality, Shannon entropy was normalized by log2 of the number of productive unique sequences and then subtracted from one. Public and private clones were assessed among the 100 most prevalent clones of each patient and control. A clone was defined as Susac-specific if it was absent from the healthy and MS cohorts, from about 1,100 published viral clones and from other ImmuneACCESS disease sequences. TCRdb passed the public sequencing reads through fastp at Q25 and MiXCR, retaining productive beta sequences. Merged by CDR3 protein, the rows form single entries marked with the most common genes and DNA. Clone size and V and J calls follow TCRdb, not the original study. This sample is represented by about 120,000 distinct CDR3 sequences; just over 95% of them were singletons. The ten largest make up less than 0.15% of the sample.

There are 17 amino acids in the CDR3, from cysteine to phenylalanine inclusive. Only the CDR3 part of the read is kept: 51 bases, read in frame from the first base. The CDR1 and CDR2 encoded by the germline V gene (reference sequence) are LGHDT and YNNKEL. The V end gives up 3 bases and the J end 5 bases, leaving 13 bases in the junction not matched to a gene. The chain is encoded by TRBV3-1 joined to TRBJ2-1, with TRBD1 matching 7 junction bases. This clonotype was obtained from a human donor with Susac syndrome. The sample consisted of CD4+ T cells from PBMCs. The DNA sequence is TGTGCCAGCAGCCAGGGTTTCTACAGGGGTCAAAACAATGAGCAGTTCTTC. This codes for CASSQGFYRGQNNEQFF.